This T cell receptor (beta chain) comes out of a study of neurological immune-mediated disorders. General study points: Private repertoires in all groups were suggested by the absence of shared CDR3 amino acid sequences among expanded clones across subjects.

This clonotype has ten or more counts. Its cognate antigen is unknown. The CDR3 contains 15 residues. Germline V gene data show CDR1 as SGHRS and CDR2 as YFSETQ. Unmatched junction bases numbered 7, after V lost 3 bases and J lost 5 bases. TCRdb used MiXCR to reprocess the 5' RACE reads, holding one entry per CDR3 protein. The data contain about 62,000 distinct CDR3 sequences, over 3.5% of them seen just once; the ten biggest clones take up 2.2%. This clonotype originated in a woman aged 45 to 65 with multiple sclerosis. Sequenced sample: PBMCs. The J gene is TRBJ2-5, the V gene TRBV5-1, with 10 bases that match TRBD1. CDR3 sequence reads: CASSSGQGRLETQYF. CDR3 sequence (DNA): TGCGCCAGCAGCTCGGGACAGGGGAGATTGGAGACCCAGTACTTC.